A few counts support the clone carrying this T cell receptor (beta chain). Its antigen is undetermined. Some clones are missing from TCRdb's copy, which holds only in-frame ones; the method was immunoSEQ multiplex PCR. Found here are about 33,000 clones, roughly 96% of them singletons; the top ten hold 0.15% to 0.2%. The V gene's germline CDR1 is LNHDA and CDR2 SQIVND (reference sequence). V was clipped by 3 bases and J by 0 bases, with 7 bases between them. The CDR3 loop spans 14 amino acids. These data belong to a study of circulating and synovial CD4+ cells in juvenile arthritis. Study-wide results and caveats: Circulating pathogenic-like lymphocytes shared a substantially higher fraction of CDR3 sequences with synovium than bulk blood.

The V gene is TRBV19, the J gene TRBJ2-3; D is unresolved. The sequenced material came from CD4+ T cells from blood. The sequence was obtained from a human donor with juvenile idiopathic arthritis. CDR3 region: CASSIGQSTDTQYF. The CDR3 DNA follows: TGTGCCAGTAGTATTGGGCAAAGCACAGATACGCAGTATTTT.